The 31 T cell receptor beta chains given below trace back to one sample, sequenced in a study of PD-1 blockade in classical Hodgkin lymphoma. Generated by immunoSEQ multiplex PCR, the TCRdb table keeps only in-frame clones and is missing some. The table has approximately 17,000 clones, more than 80% seen once. Time point specified: newly diagnosed, previously untreated cHL patient sample. The specimen sequenced was peripheral blood mononuclear cells (PBMCs). The receptor source for this set is a human donor with classical Hodgkin lymphoma.

This clone was detected a few times. V gene TRBV5-1 combines with J gene TRBJ2-5, with TRBD2 matching 8 bases. This CDR3 has 14 residues. The V gene's germline CDR1 is SGHRS and CDR2 YFSETQ. V trimming: 4 bases; J trimming: 5 bases; junction bases outside the gene matches: 7. The CDR3, as DNA: TGCGCCAGCAGCCGACTAGCGAGGTCGGAGACCCAGTACTTC. Translation: CASSRLARSETQYF.

The chain joins TRBV15 to TRBJ1-1; D possibly corresponds to TRBD1 (6 bases). The V end was cut by 0 bases, the J end by 10 bases, with 12 bases between. Germline V gene sequence: CDR1 LNHNV, CDR2 YYDKDF (reference sequence). The CDR3 contains 13 residues. CDR3 in amino acids: CATSREAGAGAFF. For the CDR3, the DNA is TGTGCCACCAGCAGAGAAGCGGGGGCAGGAGCTTTCTTT.

V and J are TRBV7-2 and TRBJ1-2, with no clear D. Germline loops: CDR1 SGHTA, CDR2 FQGNSA. V lost 6 bases and J 7 bases, leaving 9 bases between the germline ends. This CDR3 region has 11 residues. The CDR3 loop is CASRIMFGYTF. CDR3 nucleotides: TGTGCCAGCAGGATTATGTTTGGCTACACCTTC.

The genes are TRBV2 and TRBJ2-6; unclear D gene. The CDR3 totals 15 residues. Germline CDR1 SNHLY, CDR2 FYNNEI. V lost 5 bases to trimming and J lost 0 bases, with 8 bases between them. The CDR3 loop reads CASSRVFSGANVLTF. CDR3 DNA sequence: TGTGCCAGCAGTAGAGTTTTCTCTGGGGCCAACGTCCTGACTTTC.

This clone was observed a handful of times. The rearrangement uses TRBV29-1 and TRBJ2-1; weak D call: TRBD1 (5 bases). Looked up from germline, CDR1 is SQVTM and CDR2 is ANQGSEA. V was cut by 6 bases and J by 1 base, with 19 bases left in between. The length of the CDR3 is 16 residues. The CDR3 DNA sequence: TGCAGCGTCCCGCGGCCCAGGGCGGCTTCCTACAATGAGCAGTTCTTC. As protein: CSVPRPRAASYNEQFF.

The chain uses TRBV30 and TRBJ2-1; 8 positions match TRBD2. The CDR3 totals 15 residues. Germline V CDR1 and CDR2: GTSNPN, SVGIG (reference sequence). Trimming at V came to 1 base and at J to 4 bases, leaving 6 bases not matched to a gene. The CDR3 reads CAWSGGRTLYNEQFF. For the CDR3, the DNA is TGTGCCTGGAGTGGCGGGAGGACGCTTTACAATGAGCAGTTCTTC. Drawing the rest from reference TRBV30 and TRBJ2-1, the complete variable domain is SQTIHQWPATLVQPVGSPLSLECTVEGTSNPNLYWYRQAAGRGLQLLFYSVGIGQISSEVPQNLSASRPQDRQFILSSKKLLLSDSGFYLCAWSGGRTLYNEQFFGPGTRLTVL.

The V gene is TRBV15, the J gene TRBJ2-5; no clear D gene. The germline CDR1 and CDR2 sequences are LNHNV and YYDKDF (reference sequence). V lost 1 base and J lost 5, with 2 bases in between. The CDR3 runs 11 residues. The CDR3 DNA reads TGTGCCACCAGCAGAGGGGAGACCCAGTACTTC. As protein: CATSRGETQYF.

This chain connects TRBV5-5 to TRBJ1-5; 10 bases align to TRBD1. The V segment lost 4 bases and the J segment 9 bases; nucleotides outside the gene matches: 10. The CDR3 runs 15 residues. From germline, CDR1 is SGHKS and CDR2 YYEKEE (reference sequence). CDR3 sequence reads: CASSEDRGVLRPQHF. DNA for the CDR3: TGTGCCAGCAGCGAGGACAGGGGGGTCCTCAGGCCCCAGCATTTT.

The chain combines TRBV19 with TRBJ2-2, with 13 bases matching TRBD2. Germline CDR1 reads LNHDA; CDR2 reads SQIVND (reference sequence). The ends lost 6 bases at V and 6 bases at J; junction bases unmatched: 7. The CDR3 sequence is 16 residues long. CDR3 in DNA: TGTGCCAGTAGAGCACTAGCGGGAGGGCAGGCCGGGGAGCTGTTTTTT. Protein: CASRALAGGQAGELFF.

V is TRBV4-1 and J is TRBJ1-3; weak D call: TRBD1 (5 bases). CDR3 length: 15 residues. The germline V gene has CDR1 MGHRA and CDR2 YSYEKL. The germline V and J ends were trimmed by 1 base and 2 bases, with 9 bases remaining between them. The CDR3 DNA is TGCGCCAGCAGCCAAGTAAAAGGGGCTGGAAACACCATATATTTT. This translates into CASSQVKGAGNTIYF.

The chain is built from TRBV18 and TRBJ2-5; no definite D call. This CDR3 is built from 15 residues. The germline V and J ends were trimmed by 6 bases and 0 bases, with 14 bases remaining between them. CDR1 is KGHSH and CDR2 is LQKENI in the germline V gene. For the CDR3, the DNA is TGTGCCAGCTCGCCCCTTGACGGATACCAAGAGACCCAGTACTTC. Protein: CASSPLDGYQETQYF. Supplemented by reference TRBV18 and TRBJ2-5, the full variable domain reads NAGVMQNPRHLVRRRGQEARLRCSPMKGHSHVYWYRQLPEEGLKFMVYLQKENIIDESGMPKERFSAEFPKEGPSILRIQQVVRGDSAAYFCASSPLDGYQETQYFGPGTRLLVL.

The chain combines TRBV25-1 with TRBJ2-3; D not certain. Germline V gene data show CDR1 as MGHDK and CDR2 as SYGVNS. Trimming pared 1 base from V and 5 bases from J, leaving 10 bases between. The CDR3 length is 14 residues. CDR3 DNA: TGTGCCAGCAGTGAATCGGCAGATCGAGATACGCAGTATTTT. Translation: CASSESADRDTQYF.

CDR3 region: CATRGTGGNEQFF. The CDR3 coding sequence is TGCGCCACCAGGGGGACAGGGGGCAATGAGCAGTTCTTC. The V and J genes are TRBV10-1 and TRBJ2-1; 11 nucleotides agree with TRBD1. The V gene's germline CDR1 is WNHNN and CDR2 SYGVQD (reference sequence). Losses at the gene ends were 10 bases for V and 6 bases for J; bases not matched to a gene: 5. The CDR3 totals 13 residues.

The chain carries TRBV28 and TRBJ2-5; 13 positions agree with TRBD2. Germline V CDR1 and CDR2: MDHEN, SYDVKM. Trimming cost V 4 bases and J 5 bases; bases outside gene matches: 7. The CDR3 spans 16 residues. The CDR3 loop reads CASSSGLAGVGETQYF. CDR3 DNA sequence: TGTGCCAGCAGTTCAGGACTAGCGGGAGTAGGGGAGACCCAGTACTTC.

The chain is built from TRBV6-1 and TRBJ2-1; D might be TRBD2 (6 bases). The CDR3 is made up of 14 amino acids. Trimming left V 4 bases short and J 5 bases short, with 12 bases between. Germline V lookup: CDR1 MNHNS, CDR2 SASEGT. The CDR3 bases are TGTGCCAGCAGTGGACTAGTTAGCAACAATGAGCAGTTCTTC. Translation gives CASSGLVSNNEQFF.

The gene calls are TRBV7-8 and TRBJ1-1, with 7 bases aligning to TRBD1. The CDR3 has 16 amino acids. Germline assignment: CDR1 SGHVS and CDR2 FQNEAQ. J was trimmed by 1 base and V by 6 bases; bases with no gene match: 11. The CDR3 here is CASRRMGGQRNTEAFF. The CDR3 DNA sequence: TGTGCCAGCAGAAGAATGGGGGGACAGAGGAACACTGAAGCTTTCTTT.

The chain is built from TRBV9 and TRBJ1-6, with D possibly being TRBD1 (5 bases). The CDR3 extends over 14 amino acids. V was cut by 4 bases and J by 7 bases, with 12 bases left in between. Germline V gene lookup returns CDR1 SGDLS and CDR2 YYNGEE. CDR3 residues: CASSTRDRNSPLHF. The CDR3 bases are TGTGCCAGCAGCACGCGGGACCGCAATTCACCCCTCCACTTT.

The chain recombines TRBV28 with TRBJ1-1; no clear D. With 3 bases removed from V and 3 bases from J, the gap between germline ends came to 14 bases. Germline V gives CDR1 MDHEN, CDR2 SYDVKM. The CDR3 runs 15 residues. CDR3 loop: CASSFSRVGDTEAFF. The DNA for the CDR3 is TGTGCCAGCAGTTTTTCCCGGGTTGGAGACACTGAAGCTTTCTTT.

The rearrangement links TRBV6-5 to TRBJ1-1; unclear D gene. The CDR3 has 14 amino acids. CDR1 and CDR2 (germline): MNHEY, SVGAGI. V was cut by 6 bases and J by 1 base, with 12 bases left in between. The CDR3 sequence: CASSINAENTEAFF. CDR3 DNA: TGTGCCAGCAGCATAAATGCAGAGAACACTGAAGCTTTCTTT.

The chain uses TRBV5-4 and TRBJ1-1; D is unresolved. The CDR3 runs 13 residues. The germline V gene encodes CDR1 SGHNT and CDR2 YYREEE (reference sequence). V shed 2 bases and J shed 1 base, with 6 bases lying between them. Written as DNA, the CDR3 is TGTGCCAGCAGCTTCCCCCCGAACACTGAAGCTTTCTTT. This translates into CASSFPPNTEAFF.

The J gene is TRBJ1-1, the V gene TRBV6-1; D is unresolved. Trimming pared 2 bases from V and 2 bases from J, leaving 12 bases between. CDR3 length: 15 amino acids. The germline CDR1 and CDR2 sequences are MNHNS and SASEGT. The CDR3 DNA reads as TGTGCCAGCAGTGAAAGGATATTGGGCAACACTGAAGCTTTCTTT. Its translation is CASSERILGNTEAFF.

This sequence joins TRBV25-1 and TRBJ2-3; TRBD1 aligns across 10 bases. This CDR3 has 16 residues. Trimming cost V 2 bases and J 1 base; bases outside gene matches: 3. In germline, CDR1 is MGHDK, CDR2 SYGVNS. The CDR3 region has the DNA TGTGCCAGCAGTGAAGGGGGGACAGGGGGCACAGATACGCAGTATTTT. Protein sequence: CASSEGGTGGTDTQYF.

The J gene is TRBJ2-5, the V gene TRBV18, with no clear D. Between the trimmed V and J ends, which lost 3 bases and 5 bases, there was a span of 4 bases. Per the germline V gene, CDR1 is KGHSH and CDR2 is LQKENI. This CDR3 is 11 amino acids long. The DNA for the CDR3 is TGTGCCAGCTCACCTGAGGAGACCCAGTACTTC. Amino acids: CASSPEETQYF.

The chain joins TRBV5-1 to TRBJ2-5, with D perhaps TRBD1 (6 bases). The CDR3 is made up of 14 amino acids. The V and J ends lost 0 bases and 3 bases respectively, with 9 bases between them. Germline CDR1 SGHRS, CDR2 YFSETQ. CDR3 in amino acids: CASSLVGAKETQYF. CDR3 nucleotides: TGCGCCAGCAGCTTGGTGGGGGCCAAAGAGACCCAGTACTTC.

The chain recombines TRBV2 with TRBJ1-1, with 10 bases identical to TRBD1. The CDR3 has 14 amino acids. V shed 5 bases and J 3 bases; nucleotides not matched to a gene: 3. The germline gives CDR1 SNHLY, CDR2 FYNNEI. The DNA for the CDR3 is TGTGCCAGCAGTTCCGGGACAGGGGACACTGAAGCTTTCTTT. Its protein product is CASSSGTGDTEAFF.

This chain joins TRBV19 and TRBJ2-1; D is unresolved. There are 13 residues in the CDR3. Trimming left V 8 bases short and J 0 bases short, with 8 bases between. The germline V gene has CDR1 LNHDA and CDR2 SQIVND (reference sequence). The CDR3 DNA is TGTGCCAGTCGGCGGAGCTCCTACAATGAGCAGTTCTTC. Protein sequence: CASRRSSYNEQFF.

This rearrangement joins TRBV5-1 to TRBJ2-1; TRBD2 is a possible D gene (6 bases). The V end lost 0 bases, the J end lost 5 bases, and 12 bases lay between the germline ends. The CDR3 totals 15 residues. CDR1 and CDR2 from the germline V gene are SGHRS and YFSETQ. The CDR3: CASSLVLAANNEQFF. The CDR3 coding sequence is TGCGCCAGCAGCTTGGTCTTAGCGGCTAACAATGAGCAGTTCTTC.

The J gene is TRBJ1-1, the V gene TRBV27; no reliable D call. V was trimmed by 2 bases and J by 7 bases, leaving 14 bases between them. The V gene's germline CDR1 is MNHEY and CDR2 SMNVEV (reference sequence). The CDR3 loop spans 14 amino acids. CDR3 nucleotide sequence: TGTGCCAGCAGTTTAAACCCCCTCGGAGGTGAAGCTTTCTTT. It translates to CASSLNPLGGEAFF.

CDR3 DNA: TGTGCCAGCAGTGGGGGAGTCGGAACCTACGAGCAGTACTTC. Encoded protein: CASSGGVGTYEQYF. This rearrangement joins TRBV25-1 to TRBJ2-7; weak D call: TRBD2 (5 bases). CDR3 length: 14 residues. Germline V gene lookup returns CDR1 MGHDK and CDR2 SYGVNS. V lost 4 bases and J lost 2, with 12 bases in between.

The chain joins TRBV29-1 to TRBJ1-6; D possibly corresponds to TRBD1 (5 bases). The CDR3 loop spans 12 amino acids. Trimming removed 0 bases from V and 9 bases from J, with 6 bases in between. Germline CDR1 reads SQVTM; CDR2 reads ANQGSEA. CDR3 nucleotide sequence: TGCAGCGTTGAAGATAGGGGTTCACCCCTCCACTTT. This gives the protein CSVEDRGSPLHF.

The rearrangement joins TRBV6-1 to TRBJ2-1; 10 bases agree with TRBD2. Per the germline V gene, CDR1 is MNHNS and CDR2 is SASEGT. Trimming at V came to 2 bases and at J to 9 bases, leaving 7 bases not matched to a gene. This CDR3 spans 15 amino acids. As DNA, the CDR3 is TGTGCCAGCAGTGAAAGTTCTAGCGGGAGTTTTGAGCAGTTCTTC. Its protein product is CASSESSSGSFEQFF.